This T cell receptor (beta chain) was retrieved from a study of T cell changes during pregnancy in multiple sclerosis. Germline CDR1 LNHDA, CDR2 SQIVND (reference sequence). Trimming pared 2 bases from V and 2 bases from J, leaving 13 bases between. CDR3 size: 16 residues. The method was immunoSEQ multiplex PCR; TCRdb's version includes in-frame clones alone and lacks a portion of them. The table records about 39,000 clones, roughly 93% of them present only once. This sample comprised CD4+ T cells from peripheral blood mononuclear cells, obtained in the first trimester of pregnancy. The clonotype comes from a female donor with multiple sclerosis, enrolled in a pregnancy study. V and J are TRBV19 and TRBJ1-5; tentatively, D is TRBD1 (6 bases). This CDR3 is CASSIWQGIGNQPQHF. The CDR3 bases are TGTGCCAGTAGTATATGGCAGGGGATAGGCAATCAGCCCCAGCATTTT.